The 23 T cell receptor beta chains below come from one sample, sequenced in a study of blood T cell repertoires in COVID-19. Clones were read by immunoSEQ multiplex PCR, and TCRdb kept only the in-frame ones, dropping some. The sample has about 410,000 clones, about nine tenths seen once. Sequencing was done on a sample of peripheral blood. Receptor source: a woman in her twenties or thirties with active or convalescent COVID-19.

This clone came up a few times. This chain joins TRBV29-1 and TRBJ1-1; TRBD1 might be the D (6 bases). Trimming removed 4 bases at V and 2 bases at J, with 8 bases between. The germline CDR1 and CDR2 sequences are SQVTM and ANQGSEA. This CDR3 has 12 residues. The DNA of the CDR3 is TGCAGCGTTGTACAGGGAAACACTGAAGCTTTCTTT. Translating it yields CSVVQGNTEAFF.

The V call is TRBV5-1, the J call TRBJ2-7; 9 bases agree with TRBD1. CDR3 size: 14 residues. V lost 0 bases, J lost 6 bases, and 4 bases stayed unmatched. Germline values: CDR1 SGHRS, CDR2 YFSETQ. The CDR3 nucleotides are TGCGCCAGCAGCTTGGAACAGGGGGCGAGCGAGCAGTACTTC. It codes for CASSLEQGASEQYF.

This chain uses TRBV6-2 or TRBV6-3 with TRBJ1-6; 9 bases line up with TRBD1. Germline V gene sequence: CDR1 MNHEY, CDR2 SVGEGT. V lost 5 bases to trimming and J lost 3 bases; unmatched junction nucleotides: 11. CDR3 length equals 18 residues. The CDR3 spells CASSNGQGPVDYNSPLHF. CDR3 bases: TGTGCCAGCAGTAACGGACAGGGGCCGGTTGACTATAATTCACCCCTCCACTTT.

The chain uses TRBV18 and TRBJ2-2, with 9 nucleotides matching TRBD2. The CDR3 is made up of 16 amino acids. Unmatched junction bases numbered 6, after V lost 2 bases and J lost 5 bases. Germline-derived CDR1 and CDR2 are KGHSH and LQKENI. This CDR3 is CASSPLSSGSTGELFF. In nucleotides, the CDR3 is TGTGCCAGCTCACCATTGAGTAGCGGGAGTACCGGGGAGCTGTTTTTT.

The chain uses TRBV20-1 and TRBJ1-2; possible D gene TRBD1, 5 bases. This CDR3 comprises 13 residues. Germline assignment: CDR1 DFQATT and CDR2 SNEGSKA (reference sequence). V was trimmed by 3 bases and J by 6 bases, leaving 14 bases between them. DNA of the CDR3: TGCAGTGCTAGTGCGCAGGGTAATGATGGCTACACCTTC. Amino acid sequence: CSASAQGNDGYTF.

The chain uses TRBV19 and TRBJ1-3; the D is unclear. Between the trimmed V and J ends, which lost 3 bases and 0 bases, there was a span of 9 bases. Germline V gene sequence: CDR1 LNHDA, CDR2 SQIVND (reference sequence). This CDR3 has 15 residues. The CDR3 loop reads CASSMGLYSGNTIYF. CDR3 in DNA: TGTGCCAGTAGTATGGGCCTGTACTCTGGAAACACCATATATTTT.

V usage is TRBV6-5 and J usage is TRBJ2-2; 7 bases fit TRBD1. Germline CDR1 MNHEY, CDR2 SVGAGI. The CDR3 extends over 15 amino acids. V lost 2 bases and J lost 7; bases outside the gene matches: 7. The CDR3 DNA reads TGTGCCAGCAGTTACAAGGGGGCCGTTTTCGGGGAGCTGTTTTTT. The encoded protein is CASSYKGAVFGELFF.

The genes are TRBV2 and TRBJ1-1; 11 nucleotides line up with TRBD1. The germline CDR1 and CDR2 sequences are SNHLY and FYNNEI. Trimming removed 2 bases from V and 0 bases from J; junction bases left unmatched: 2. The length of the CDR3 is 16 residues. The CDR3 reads CASSELGQGVNTEAFF. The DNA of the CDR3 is TGTGCCAGCAGTGAACTGGGACAGGGGGTGAACACTGAAGCTTTCTTT.

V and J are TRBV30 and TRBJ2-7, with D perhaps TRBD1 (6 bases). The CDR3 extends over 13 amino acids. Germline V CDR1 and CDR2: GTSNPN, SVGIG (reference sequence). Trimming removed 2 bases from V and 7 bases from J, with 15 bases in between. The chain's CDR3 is CAWSMGAPGEQYF. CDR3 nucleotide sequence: TGTGCCTGGAGTATGGGGGCGCCGGGTGAGCAGTACTTC.

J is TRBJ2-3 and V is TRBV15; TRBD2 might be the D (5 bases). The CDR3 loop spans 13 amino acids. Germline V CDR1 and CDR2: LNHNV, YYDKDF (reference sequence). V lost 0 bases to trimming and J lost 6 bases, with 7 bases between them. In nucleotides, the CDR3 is TGTGCCACCAGCAGAGATACGGGGGATACGCAGTATTTT. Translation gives CATSRDTGDTQYF.

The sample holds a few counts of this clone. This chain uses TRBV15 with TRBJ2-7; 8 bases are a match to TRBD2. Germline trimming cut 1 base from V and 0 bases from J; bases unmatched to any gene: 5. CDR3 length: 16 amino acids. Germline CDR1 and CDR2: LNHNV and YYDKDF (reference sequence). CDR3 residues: CATSRGSGGSSYEQYF. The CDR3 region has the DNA TGTGCCACCAGCAGAGGCAGCGGGGGAAGCTCCTACGAGCAGTACTTC.

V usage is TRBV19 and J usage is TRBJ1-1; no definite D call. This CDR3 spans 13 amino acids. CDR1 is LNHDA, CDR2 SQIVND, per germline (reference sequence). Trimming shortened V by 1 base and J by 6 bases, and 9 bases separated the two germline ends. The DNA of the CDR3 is TGTGCCAGTAGTATAGTCGAGGGTGCTGAAGCTTTCTTT. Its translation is CASSIVEGAEAFF.

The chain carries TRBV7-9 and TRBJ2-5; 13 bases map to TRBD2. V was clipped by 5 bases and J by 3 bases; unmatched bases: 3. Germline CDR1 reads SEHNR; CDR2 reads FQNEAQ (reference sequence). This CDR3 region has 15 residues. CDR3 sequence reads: CASSQTSGREETQYF. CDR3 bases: TGTGCCAGCAGCCAAACTAGCGGGAGGGAAGAGACCCAGTACTTC.

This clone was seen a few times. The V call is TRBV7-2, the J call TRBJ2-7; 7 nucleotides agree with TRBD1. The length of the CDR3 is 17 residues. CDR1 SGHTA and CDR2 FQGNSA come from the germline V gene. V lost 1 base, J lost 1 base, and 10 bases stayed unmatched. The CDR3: CASSLVSRTGSSYEQYF. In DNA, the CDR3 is TGTGCCAGCAGCTTAGTTTCTAGGACAGGTTCGTCCTACGAGCAGTACTTC. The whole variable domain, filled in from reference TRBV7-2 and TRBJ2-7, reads GAGVSQSPSNKVTEKGKDVELRCDPISGHTALYWYRQSLGQGLEFLIYFQGNSAPDKSGLPSDRFSAERTGGSVSTLTIQRTQQEDSAVYLCASSLVSRTGSSYEQYFGPGTRLTVT.

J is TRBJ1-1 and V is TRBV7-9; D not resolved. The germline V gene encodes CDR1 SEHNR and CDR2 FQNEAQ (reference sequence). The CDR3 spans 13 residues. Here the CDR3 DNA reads TGTGCGGGAGCGGGGTTAACGTACACTGAAGCTTTCTTT. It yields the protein CAGAGLTYTEAFF.

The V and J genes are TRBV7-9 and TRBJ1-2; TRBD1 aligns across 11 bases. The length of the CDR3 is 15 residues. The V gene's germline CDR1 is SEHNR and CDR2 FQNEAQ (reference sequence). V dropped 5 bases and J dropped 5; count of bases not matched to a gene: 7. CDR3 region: CASSPWTGGGYGYTF. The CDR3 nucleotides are TGTGCCAGCAGCCCCTGGACAGGGGGCGGTTATGGCTACACCTTC.

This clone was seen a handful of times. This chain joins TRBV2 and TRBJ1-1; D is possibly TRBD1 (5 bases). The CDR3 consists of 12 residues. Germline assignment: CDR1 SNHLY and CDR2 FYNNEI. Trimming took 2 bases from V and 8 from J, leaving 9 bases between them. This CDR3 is CASSEQTAEAFF. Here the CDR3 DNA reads TGTGCCAGCAGTGAACAGACAGCCGAAGCTTTCTTT.

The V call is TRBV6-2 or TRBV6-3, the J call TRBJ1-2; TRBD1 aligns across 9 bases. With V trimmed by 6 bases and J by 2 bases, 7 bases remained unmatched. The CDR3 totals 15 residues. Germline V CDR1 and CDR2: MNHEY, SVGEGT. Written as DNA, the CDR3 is TGTGCCAGCAGCCTACAGGGGGCCCAGAACTATGGCTACACCTTC. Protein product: CASSLQGAQNYGYTF.

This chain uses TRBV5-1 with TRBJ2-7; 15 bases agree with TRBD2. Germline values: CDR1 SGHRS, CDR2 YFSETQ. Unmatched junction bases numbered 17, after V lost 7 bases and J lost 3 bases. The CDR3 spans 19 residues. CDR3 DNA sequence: TGCGCCAGCCCTTCTCCGGGGACTAGCGGGAGGAGAAGACTCTACGAGCAGTACTTC. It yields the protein CASPSPGTSGRRRLYEQYF.

The CDR3, as DNA: TGTGCCTGGAGTGTACGGGAGTCAGCTAACTATGGCTACACCTTC. As protein: CAWSVRESANYGYTF. The chain employs TRBV30 and TRBJ1-2, with D hard to call. Germline-derived CDR1 and CDR2 are GTSNPN and SVGIG (reference sequence). The CDR3 runs to 15 residues. V was cut by 0 bases and J by 0 bases, with 11 bases left in between. The complete variable domain, with remaining parts taken from reference TRBV30 and TRBJ1-2, reads SQTIHQWPATLVQPVGSPLSLECTVEGTSNPNLYWYRQAAGRGLQLLFYSVGIGQISSEVPQNLSASRPQDRQFILSSKKLLLSDSGFYLCAWSVRESANYGYTFGSGTRLTVV.

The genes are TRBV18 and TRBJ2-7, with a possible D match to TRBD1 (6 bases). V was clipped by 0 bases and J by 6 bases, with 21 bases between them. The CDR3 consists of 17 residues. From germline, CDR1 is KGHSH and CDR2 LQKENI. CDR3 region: CASSPPVIGPGAGEQYF. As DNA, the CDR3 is TGTGCCAGCTCACCACCGGTAATCGGACCAGGGGCAGGCGAGCAGTACTTC.

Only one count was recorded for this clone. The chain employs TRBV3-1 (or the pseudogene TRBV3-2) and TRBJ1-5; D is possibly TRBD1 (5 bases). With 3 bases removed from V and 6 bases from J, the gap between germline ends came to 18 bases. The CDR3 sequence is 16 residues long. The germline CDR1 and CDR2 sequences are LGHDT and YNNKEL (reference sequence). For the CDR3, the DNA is TGTGCCAGCAGCCAGGCGGGACTGGGGAACGGTCAGCCCCAGCATTTT. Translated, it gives CASSQAGLGNGQPQHF.

CDR3 DNA: TGCGCCAGCAGCTTGGCCAGGGACTCGGGCACAGATACGCAGTATTTT. This encodes CASSLARDSGTDTQYF. The genes are TRBV5-1 and TRBJ2-3, with D possibly matching TRBD2 (6 bases). V was clipped by 0 bases and J by 1 base, with 12 bases between them. Germline CDR1 reads SGHRS; CDR2 reads YFSETQ. The CDR3 extends over 16 amino acids.